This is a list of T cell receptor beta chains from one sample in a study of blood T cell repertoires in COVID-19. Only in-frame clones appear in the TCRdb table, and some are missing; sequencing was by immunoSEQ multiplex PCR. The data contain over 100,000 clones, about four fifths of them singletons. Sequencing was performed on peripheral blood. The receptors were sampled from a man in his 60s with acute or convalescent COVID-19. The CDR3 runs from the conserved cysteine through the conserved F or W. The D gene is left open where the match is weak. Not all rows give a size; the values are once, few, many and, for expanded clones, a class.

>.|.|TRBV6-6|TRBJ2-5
CASSRRLGQVVQETQYF
TGTGCCAGCAGTCGCAGACTAGGACAGGTGGTCCAAGAGACCCAGTACTTC
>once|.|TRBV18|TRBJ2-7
CASSRPGVIYEQYF
TGTGCCAGCTCACGCCCCGGGGTAATCTACGAGCAGTACTTC
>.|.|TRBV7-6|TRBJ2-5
CASSLGGGGGGEETQYF
TGTGCCAGCAGCTTAGGAGGCGGAGGAGGTGGGGAGGAGACCCAGTACTTC
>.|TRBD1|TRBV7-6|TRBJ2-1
CASSFRDSYNEQFF
TGTGCCAGCAGCTTCCGGGACAGCTACAATGAGCAGTTCTTC
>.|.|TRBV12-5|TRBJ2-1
CASGFFGENEQFF
TGTGCTAGTGGTTTCTTTGGGGAGAATGAGCAGTTCTTC
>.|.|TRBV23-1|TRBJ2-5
CARGRPKETQYF
TGCGCCCGAGGGCGTCCTAAAGAGACCCAGTACTTC
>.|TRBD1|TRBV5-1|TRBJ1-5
CASSQGGDQPQHF
TGCGCCAGCAGCCAGGGGGGTGATCAGCCCCAGCATTTT
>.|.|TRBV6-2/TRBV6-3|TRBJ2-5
CASSYNSVPETQYF
TGTGCCAGCAGTTACAATAGCGTTCCAGAGACCCAGTACTTC
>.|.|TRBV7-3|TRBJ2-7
CASSQVLGYEQYF
TGTGCCAGCAGCCAGGTTTTGGGCTACGAGCAGTACTTC
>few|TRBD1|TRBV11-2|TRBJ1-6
CASSVTGANSPLHF
TGTGCCAGCAGCGTAACAGGGGCTAATTCACCCCTCCACTTT
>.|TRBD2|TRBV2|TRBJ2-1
CASSGLADLAAQFF
TGTGCCAGCAGTGGACTAGCGGATCTGGCAGCGCAGTTCTTC
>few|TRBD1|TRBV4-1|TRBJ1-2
CASSTPGQGYGYTF
TGCGCCAGCAGCACTCCGGGACAGGGCTATGGCTACACCTTC
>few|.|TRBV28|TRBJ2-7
CASSSPQDYEQYF
TGTGCCAGCAGTTCACCCCAGGACTACGAGCAGTACTTC
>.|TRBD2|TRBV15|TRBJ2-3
CATSKTTLELAGQTDTQYF
TGTGCCACCAGCAAAACCACCCTCGAACTAGCGGGACAGACAGATACGCAGTATTTT
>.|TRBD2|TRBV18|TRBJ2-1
CASSPRTVGLAGGSYNEQFF
TGTGCCAGCTCACCACGGACCGTGGGACTAGCGGGGGGGTCCTACAATGAGCAGTTCTTC
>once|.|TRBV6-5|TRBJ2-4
CASSYYRGNIQYF
TGTGCCAGCAGTTATTACAGAGGGAACATTCAGTACTTC
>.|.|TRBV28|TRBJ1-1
CASSLFGGMNTEAFF
TGTGCCAGCAGTTTATTCGGGGGGATGAACACTGAAGCTTTCTTT
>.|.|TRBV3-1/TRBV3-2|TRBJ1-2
CASSHLGVNYGYTF
TGTGCCAGCAGCCATCTAGGGGTTAACTATGGCTACACCTTC
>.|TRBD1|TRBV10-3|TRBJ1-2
CANPGTAYGYTF
TGTGCCAATCCAGGGACAGCCTATGGCTACACCTTC
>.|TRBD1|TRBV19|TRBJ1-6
CASRPGQGKSPLHF
TGTGCCAGTAGACCGGGACAGGGGAAGTCACCCCTCCACTTT
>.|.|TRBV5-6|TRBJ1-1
CASSAGTGAGTEAFF
TGTGCCAGCAGCGCAGGAACAGGAGCAGGTACTGAAGCTTTCTTT
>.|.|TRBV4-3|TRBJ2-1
CASSWRYNEQFF
TGCGCCAGCAGCTGGCGGTACAATGAGCAGTTCTTC
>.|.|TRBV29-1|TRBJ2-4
CSVSEGGWNIQYF
TGCAGCGTTTCTGAGGGGGGGTGGAACATTCAGTACTTC
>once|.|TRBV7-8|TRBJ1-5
CASSLRAGPYSNQPQHF
TGTGCCAGCAGCTTAAGAGCAGGGCCATATAGCAATCAGCCCCAGCATTTT
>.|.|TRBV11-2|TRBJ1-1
CASSLRRGTLNTEAFF
TGTGCCAGCAGCTTACGTCGGGGAACTTTGAACACTGAAGCTTTCTTT
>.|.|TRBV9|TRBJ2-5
CASSVVGGPAQETQYF
TGTGCCAGCAGCGTAGTGGGGGGGCCCGCCCAAGAGACCCAGTACTTC
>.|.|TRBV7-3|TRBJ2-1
CASAWTNYNEQFF
TGTGCCAGCGCCTGGACTAACTACAATGAGCAGTTCTTC
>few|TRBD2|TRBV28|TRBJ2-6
CASSLGLAGVISGANVLTF
TGTGCCAGCAGTTTGGGACTAGCGGGGGTTATCTCTGGGGCCAACGTCCTGACTTTC
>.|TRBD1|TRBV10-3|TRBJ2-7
CAIRPGTGSIYEQYF
TGTGCCATCAGACCCGGGACAGGGAGTATTTACGAGCAGTACTTC
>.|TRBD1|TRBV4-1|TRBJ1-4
CASSQEGTDEKLFF
TGCGCCAGCAGCCAAGAGGGGACAGATGAAAAACTGTTTTTT
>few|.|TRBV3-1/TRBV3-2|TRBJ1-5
CASSGGRGSQPQHF
TGTGCCAGCAGCGGGGGCAGGGGCTCTCAGCCCCAGCATTTT
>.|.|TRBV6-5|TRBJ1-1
CASSYQGRVGTEAFF
TGTGCCAGCAGTTACCAGGGAAGAGTGGGCACTGAAGCTTTCTTT
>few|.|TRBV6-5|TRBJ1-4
CASSSTTGANEKLFF
TGTGCCAGCAGTTCCACGACCGGGGCTAATGAAAAACTGTTTTTT
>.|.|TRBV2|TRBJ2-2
CASSPSSVRAAGELFF
TGTGCCAGCAGCCCCTCTAGCGTTCGAGCTGCCGGGGAGCTGTTTTTT
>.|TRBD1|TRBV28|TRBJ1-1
CASDGTAMNTEAFF
TGTGCCAGCGACGGGACAGCGATGAACACTGAAGCTTTCTTT
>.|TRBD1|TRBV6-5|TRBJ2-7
CAGMGQGPYEQYF
TGTGCCGGTATGGGACAGGGACCCTACGAGCAGTACTTC
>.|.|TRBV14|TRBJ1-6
CASSQLRGAGDNSPLHF
TGTGCCAGCAGCCAACTCCGGGGAGCGGGAGATAATTCACCCCTCCACTTT
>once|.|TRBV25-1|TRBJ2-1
CASSEGGAEGINEQFF
TGTGCCAGCAGTGAGGGGGGGGCCGAAGGGATCAATGAGCAGTTCTTC
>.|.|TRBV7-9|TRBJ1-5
CASSLNGGNQPQHF
TGTGCCAGCAGCTTAAATGGAGGGAATCAGCCCCAGCATTTT
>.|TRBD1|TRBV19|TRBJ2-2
CASRDRGIAGELFF
TGTGCCAGTAGGGACAGGGGGATAGCCGGGGAGCTGTTTTTT
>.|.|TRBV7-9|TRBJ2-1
CASSLLLASHEQFF
TGTGCCAGCAGCTTACTACTAGCATCCCATGAGCAGTTCTTC
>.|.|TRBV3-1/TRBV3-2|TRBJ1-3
CASSPRAGYGNTIYF
TGTGCCAGCAGCCCCAGGGCAGGCTATGGAAACACCATATATTTT
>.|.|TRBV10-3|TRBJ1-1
CAITQTNMNTEAFF
TGTGCCATCACCCAGACAAATATGAACACTGAAGCTTTCTTT
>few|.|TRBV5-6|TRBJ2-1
CASSRDSNEQFF
TGTGCCAGCAGCCGCGACAGCAATGAGCAGTTCTTC
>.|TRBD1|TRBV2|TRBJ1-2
CASRGTGVYGYTF
TGTGCCAGCAGGGGGACAGGGGTCTATGGCTACACCTTC
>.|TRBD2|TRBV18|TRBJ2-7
CASSPGLAGLGEQYF
TGTGCCAGCTCACCAGGACTAGCGGGATTGGGGGAGCAGTACTTC
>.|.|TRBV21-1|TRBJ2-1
CASSKALAGGSMSSYNEQFF
TGTGCCAGCAGCAAAGCACTAGCGGGAGGGTCAATGAGCTCCTACAATGAGCAGTTCTTC
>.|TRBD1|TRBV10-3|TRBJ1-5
CAISEGGRGNQPQHF
TGTGCCATCAGTGAAGGGGGCAGGGGAAATCAGCCCCAGCATTTT
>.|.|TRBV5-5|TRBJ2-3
CASSLQPGDLYYTQYF
TGTGCCAGCAGCTTGCAACCGGGGGACCTATATTATACGCAGTATTTT
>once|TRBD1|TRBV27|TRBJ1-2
CASSVNPGTGGVYGYTF
TGTGCCAGCAGTGTGAACCCCGGGACAGGGGGCGTCTATGGCTACACCTTC
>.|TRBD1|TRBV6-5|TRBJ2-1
CASSYRTGNSYNEQFF
TGTGCCAGCAGTTACCGGACAGGGAACTCCTACAATGAGCAGTTCTTC
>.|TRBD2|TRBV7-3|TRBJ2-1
CASSNSGGSYNEQFF
TGTGCCAGCAGCAATAGCGGGGGATCCTACAATGAGCAGTTCTTC
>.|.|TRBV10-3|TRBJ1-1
CAISRELQNTEAFF
TGTGCCATCAGTCGCGAACTCCAGAACACTGAAGCTTTCTTT
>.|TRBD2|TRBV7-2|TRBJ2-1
CASSSPSGEYNEQFF
TGTGCCAGCAGCTCTCCTAGCGGGGAATACAATGAGCAGTTCTTC
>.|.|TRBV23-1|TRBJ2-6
CARAGWNSGANVLTF
TGCGCCAGGGCGGGCTGGAACTCTGGGGCCAACGTCCTGACTTTC
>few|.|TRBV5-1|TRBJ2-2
CASSADRPGPTGELFF
TGCGCCAGCAGCGCTGACAGGCCCGGGCCCACCGGGGAGCTGTTTTTT
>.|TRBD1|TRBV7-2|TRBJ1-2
CASMPGQGAWYGYTF
TGTGCCTCCATGCCGGGACAGGGGGCTTGGTATGGCTACACCTTC